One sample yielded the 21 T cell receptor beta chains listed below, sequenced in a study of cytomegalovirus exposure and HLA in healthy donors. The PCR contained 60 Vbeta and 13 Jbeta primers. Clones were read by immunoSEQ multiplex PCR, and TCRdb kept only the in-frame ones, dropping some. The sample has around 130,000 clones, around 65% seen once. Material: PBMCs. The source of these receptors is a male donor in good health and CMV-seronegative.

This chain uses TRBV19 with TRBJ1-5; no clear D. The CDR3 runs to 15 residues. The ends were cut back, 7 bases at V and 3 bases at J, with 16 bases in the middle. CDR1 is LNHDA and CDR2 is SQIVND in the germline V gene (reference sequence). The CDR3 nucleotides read TGTGCCAGTAAAGTGGACCGGGATAACAATCAGCCCCAGCATTTT. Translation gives CASKVDRDNNQPQHF.

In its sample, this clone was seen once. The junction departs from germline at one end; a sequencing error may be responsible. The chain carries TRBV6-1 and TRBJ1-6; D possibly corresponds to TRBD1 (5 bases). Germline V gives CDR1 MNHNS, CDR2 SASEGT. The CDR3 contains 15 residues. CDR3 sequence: CVSSDGTAPYSPLHF. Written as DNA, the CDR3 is TGTGTCAGCAGTGATGGGACTGCCCCCTATTCACCCCTCCACTTT.

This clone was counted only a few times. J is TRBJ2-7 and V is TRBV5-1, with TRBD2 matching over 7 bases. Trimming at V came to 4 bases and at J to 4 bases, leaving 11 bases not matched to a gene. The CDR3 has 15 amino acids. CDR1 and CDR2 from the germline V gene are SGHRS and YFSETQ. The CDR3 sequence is CASSPTTGGAYEQYF. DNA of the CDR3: TGCGCCAGCAGCCCCACGACGGGGGGAGCATACGAGCAGTACTTC.

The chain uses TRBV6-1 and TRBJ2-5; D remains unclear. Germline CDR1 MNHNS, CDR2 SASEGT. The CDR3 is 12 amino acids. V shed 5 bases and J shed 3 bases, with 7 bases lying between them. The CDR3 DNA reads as TGTGCCAGCAGTATGACTGAAGAGACCCAGTACTTC. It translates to CASSMTEETQYF.

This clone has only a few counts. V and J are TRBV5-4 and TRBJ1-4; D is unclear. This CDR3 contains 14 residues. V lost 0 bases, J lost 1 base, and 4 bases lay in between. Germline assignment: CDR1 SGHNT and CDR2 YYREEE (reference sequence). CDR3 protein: CASSLAGTNEKLFF. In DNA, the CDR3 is TGTGCCAGCAGCTTGGCCGGAACTAATGAAAAACTGTTTTTT.

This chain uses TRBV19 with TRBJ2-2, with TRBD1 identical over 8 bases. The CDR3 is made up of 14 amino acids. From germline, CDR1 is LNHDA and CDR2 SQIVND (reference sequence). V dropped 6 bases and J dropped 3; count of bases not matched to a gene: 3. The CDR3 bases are TGTGCCAGTAGGGACAGGGTGCACACCGGGGAGCTGTTTTTT. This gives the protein CASRDRVHTGELFF.

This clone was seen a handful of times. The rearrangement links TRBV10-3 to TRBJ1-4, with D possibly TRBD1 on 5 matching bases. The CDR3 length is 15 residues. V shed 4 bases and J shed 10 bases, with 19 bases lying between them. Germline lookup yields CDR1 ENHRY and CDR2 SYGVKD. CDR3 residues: CAISGTRGGDGKLFF. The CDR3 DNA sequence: TGTGCCATCAGTGGGACGAGGGGAGGCGACGGAAAACTGTTTTTT.

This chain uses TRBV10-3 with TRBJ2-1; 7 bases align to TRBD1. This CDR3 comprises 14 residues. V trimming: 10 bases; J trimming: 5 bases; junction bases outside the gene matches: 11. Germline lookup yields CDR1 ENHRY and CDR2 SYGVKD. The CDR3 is CATIDGTANNEQFF. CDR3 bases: TGTGCCACCATAGACGGGACAGCAAACAATGAGCAGTTCTTC.

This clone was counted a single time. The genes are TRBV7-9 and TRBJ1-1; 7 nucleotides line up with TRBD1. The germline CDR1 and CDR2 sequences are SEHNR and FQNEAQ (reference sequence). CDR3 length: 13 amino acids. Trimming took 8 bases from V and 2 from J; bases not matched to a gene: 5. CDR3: CASWGDSNTEAFF. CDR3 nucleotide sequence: TGTGCCAGCTGGGGGGACAGCAACACTGAAGCTTTCTTT.

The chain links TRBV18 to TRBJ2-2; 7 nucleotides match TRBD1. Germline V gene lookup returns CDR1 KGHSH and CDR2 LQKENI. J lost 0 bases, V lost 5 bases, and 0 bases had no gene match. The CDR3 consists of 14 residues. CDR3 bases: TGTGCCAGCTCAGGGACAGCGAACACCGGGGAGCTGTTTTTT. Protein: CASSGTANTGELFF.

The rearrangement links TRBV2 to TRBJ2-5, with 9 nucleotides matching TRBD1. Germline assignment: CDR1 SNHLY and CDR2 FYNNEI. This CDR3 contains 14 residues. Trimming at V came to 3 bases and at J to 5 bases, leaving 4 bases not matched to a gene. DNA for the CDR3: TGTGCCAGCAGTGAGACAGGGGGATTTGAGACCCAGTACTTC. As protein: CASSETGGFETQYF.

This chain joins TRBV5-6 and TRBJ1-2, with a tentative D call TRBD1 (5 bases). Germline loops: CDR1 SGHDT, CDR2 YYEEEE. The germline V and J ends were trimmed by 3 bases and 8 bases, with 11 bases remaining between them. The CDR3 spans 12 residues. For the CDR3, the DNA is TGTGCCAGCAGCTCGCAGCCAGGGGGCTACACCTTC. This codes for CASSSQPGGYTF.

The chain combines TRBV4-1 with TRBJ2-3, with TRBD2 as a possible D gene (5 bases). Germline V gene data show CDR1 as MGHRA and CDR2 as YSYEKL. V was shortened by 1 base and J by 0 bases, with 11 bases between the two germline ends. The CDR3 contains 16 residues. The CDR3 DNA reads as TGCGCCAGCAGCCAAGTTCCGGGGTCTAGCACAGATACGCAGTATTTT. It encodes CASSQVPGSSTDTQYF.

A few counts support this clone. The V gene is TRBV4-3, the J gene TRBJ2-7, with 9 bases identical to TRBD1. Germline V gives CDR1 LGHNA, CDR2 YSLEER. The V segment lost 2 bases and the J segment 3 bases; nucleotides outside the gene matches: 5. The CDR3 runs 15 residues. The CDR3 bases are TGCGCCAGCAGCCAACAGGGACAGGGATACTACGAGCAGTACTTC. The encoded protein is CASSQQGQGYYEQYF.

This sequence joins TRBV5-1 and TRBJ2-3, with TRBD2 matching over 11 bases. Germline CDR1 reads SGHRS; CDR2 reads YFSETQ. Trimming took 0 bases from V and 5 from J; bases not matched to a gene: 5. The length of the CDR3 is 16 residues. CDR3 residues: CASSLVRTSGLDTQYF. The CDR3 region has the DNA TGCGCCAGCAGCTTGGTAAGGACTAGCGGGTTAGATACGCAGTATTTT.

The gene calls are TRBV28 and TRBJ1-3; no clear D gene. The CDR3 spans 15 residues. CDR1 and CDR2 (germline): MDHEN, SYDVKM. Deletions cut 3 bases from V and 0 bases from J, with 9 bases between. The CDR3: CASSLGRNSGNTIYF. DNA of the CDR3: TGTGCCAGCAGTTTGGGCAGAAACTCTGGAAACACCATATATTTT.

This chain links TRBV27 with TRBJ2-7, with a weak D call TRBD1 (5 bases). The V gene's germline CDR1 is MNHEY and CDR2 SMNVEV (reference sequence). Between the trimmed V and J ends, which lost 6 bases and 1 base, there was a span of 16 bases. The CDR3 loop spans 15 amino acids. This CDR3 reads CASRYTAGNSYEQYF. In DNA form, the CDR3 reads TGTGCCAGCAGATATACTGCAGGGAATTCCTACGAGCAGTACTTC.

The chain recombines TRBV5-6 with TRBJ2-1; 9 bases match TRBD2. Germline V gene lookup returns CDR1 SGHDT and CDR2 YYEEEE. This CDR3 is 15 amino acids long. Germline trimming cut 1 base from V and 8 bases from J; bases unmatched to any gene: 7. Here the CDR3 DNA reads TGTGCCAGCAGCTTGTTGGGACTAGCCTCATATGAGCAGTTCTTC. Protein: CASSLLGLASYEQFF.

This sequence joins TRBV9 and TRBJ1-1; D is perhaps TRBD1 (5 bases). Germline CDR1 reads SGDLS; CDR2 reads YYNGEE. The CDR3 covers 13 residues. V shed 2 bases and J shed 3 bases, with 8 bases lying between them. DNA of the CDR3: TGTGCCAGCAGCGTGGGGCCGGACACTGAAGCTTTCTTT. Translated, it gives CASSVGPDTEAFF.

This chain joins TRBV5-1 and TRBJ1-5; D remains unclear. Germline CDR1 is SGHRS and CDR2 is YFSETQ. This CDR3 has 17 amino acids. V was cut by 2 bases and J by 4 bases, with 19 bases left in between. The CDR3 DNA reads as TGCGCCAGCAGCTTAAAACAGAAAACCAAAACTAATCAGCCCCAGCATTTT. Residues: CASSLKQKTKTNQPQHF.

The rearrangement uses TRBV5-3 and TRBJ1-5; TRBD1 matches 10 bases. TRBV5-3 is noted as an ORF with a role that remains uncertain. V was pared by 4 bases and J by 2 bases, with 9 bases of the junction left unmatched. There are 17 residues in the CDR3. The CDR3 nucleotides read TGTGCCAGAAGCGTACTGACAGGGGGCTACTGCAATCAGCCCCAGCATTTT. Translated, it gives CARSVLTGGYCNQPQHF.